The clone carrying this TCR beta chain was counted at least ten times. The antigen is undetermined. TCRdb passed the multiplex PCR reads through MiXCR, listing each CDR3 protein once. The repertoire holds tens of thousands of distinct CDR3 sequences, with roughly two fifths as singletons. This specimen belongs to a study of breast tumors, draining lymph nodes, adjacent tissues. Notes on the study in general: Luminal-like breast cancer showed significantly greater tumor-nontumor repertoire similarity than basal-like breast cancer did. The data were judged consistent with most tumor T cells coming from lymph node and expanding in tumor. Compared with lymph nodes, tumors were less diverse; compared with nontumor tissue, more. That most tumor T cells come from lymph nodes remained unproven.

The TCR comes from a female donor with breast cancer. Some clones in this sample may be carry-over from other donors' samples. The sequenced material came from breast tumor tissue.

CDR3 loop: CASSRTGTADYEQYF. The DNA for the CDR3 is TGCGCCAGCAGCCGAACCGGGACGGCCGACTACGAGCAGTACTTC. The J gene is TRBJ2-7, the V gene TRBV4-1; D may match TRBD1 or TRBD2 (5 bases each). CDR1 MGHRA and CDR2 YSYEKL come from the germline V gene. The V end lost 4 bases, the J end lost 3 bases, and 16 bases lay between the germline ends. The CDR3 consists of 15 residues.